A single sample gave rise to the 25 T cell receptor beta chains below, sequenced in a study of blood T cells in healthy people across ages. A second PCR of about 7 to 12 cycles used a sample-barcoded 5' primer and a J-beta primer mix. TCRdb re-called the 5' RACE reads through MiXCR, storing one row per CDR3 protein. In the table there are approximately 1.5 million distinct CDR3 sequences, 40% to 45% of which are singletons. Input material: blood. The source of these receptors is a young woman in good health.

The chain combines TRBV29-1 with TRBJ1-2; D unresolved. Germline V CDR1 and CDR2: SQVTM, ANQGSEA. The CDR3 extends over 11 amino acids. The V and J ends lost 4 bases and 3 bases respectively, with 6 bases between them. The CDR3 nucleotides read TGCAGCGTTGTCCTGGACTATGGCTACACCTTC. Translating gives CSVVLDYGYTF.

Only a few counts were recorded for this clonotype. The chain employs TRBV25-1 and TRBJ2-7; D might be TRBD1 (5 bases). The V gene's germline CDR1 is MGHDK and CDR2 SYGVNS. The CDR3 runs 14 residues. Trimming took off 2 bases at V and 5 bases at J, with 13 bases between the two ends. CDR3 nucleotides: TGTGCCAGCAGTGAAGGGGCCTCGCTCGACGAGCAGTACTTC. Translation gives CASSEGASLDEQYF.

In DNA form, the CDR3 reads TGTGCCAGCAGCTTAGAATCTTGGGGCTACACCTTC. This encodes CASSLESWGYTF. V gene TRBV7-9 combines with J gene TRBJ1-2; the D is unclear. CDR1 and CDR2 from the germline V gene are SEHNR and FQNEAQ (reference sequence). Trimming removed 1 base at V and 8 bases at J, with 8 bases between. The length of the CDR3 is 12 residues.

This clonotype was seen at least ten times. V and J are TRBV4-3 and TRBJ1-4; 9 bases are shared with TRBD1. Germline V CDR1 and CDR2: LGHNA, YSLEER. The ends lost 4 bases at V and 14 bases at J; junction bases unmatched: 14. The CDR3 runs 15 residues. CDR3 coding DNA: TGCGCCAGCAGCCCAGCCCGCTTCTCCGGGACAGGGCTGTTTTTT. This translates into CASSPARFSGTGLFF.

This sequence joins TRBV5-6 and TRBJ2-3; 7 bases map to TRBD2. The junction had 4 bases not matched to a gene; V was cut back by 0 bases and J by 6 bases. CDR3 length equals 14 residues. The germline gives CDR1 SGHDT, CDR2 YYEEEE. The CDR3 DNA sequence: TGTGCCAGCAGCTTGGCACTAGCGATGGATACGCAGTATTTT. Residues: CASSLALAMDTQYF.

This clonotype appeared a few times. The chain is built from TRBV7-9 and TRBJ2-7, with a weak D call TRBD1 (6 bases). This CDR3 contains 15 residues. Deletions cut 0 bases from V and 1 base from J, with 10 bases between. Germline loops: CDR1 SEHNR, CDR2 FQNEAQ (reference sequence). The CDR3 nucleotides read TGTGCCAGCAGCTTAGCACCGGACAGTTCCTACGAGCAGTACTTC. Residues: CASSLAPDSSYEQYF.

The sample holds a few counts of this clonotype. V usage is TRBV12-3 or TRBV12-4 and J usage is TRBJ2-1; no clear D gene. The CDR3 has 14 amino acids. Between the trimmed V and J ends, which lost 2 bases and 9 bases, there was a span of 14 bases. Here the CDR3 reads CASSLFAADSEQFF. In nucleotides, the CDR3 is TGTGCCAGCAGTTTATTTGCGGCCGATAGTGAGCAGTTCTTC.

The CDR3 bases are TGTGCCAGCTCACCACGAGCGATGACCGGCGACACAGATACGCAGTATTTT. Translation gives CASSPRAMTGDTDTQYF. The chain is built from TRBV18 and TRBJ2-3; D is unclear. This CDR3 is built from 17 residues. The germline V gene has CDR1 KGHSH and CDR2 LQKENI. Trimming left V 1 base short and J 2 bases short, with 16 bases between.

DNA of the CDR3: TGTGCCAGCAGCTTAGAGTGGGTCGACAATGAGCAGTTCTTC. The encoded protein is CASSLEWVDNEQFF. The gene calls are TRBV13 and TRBJ2-1, with D uncertain. Trimming took off 1 base at V and 5 bases at J, with 9 bases between the two ends. There are 14 residues in the CDR3. Germline V lookup: CDR1 PRHDT, CDR2 FYEKMQ (reference sequence).

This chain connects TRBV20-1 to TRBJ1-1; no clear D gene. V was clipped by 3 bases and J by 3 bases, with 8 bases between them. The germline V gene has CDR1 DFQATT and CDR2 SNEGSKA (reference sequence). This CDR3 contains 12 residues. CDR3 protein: CSARRDHTEAFF. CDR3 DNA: TGCAGTGCTAGGAGAGACCACACTGAAGCTTTCTTT.

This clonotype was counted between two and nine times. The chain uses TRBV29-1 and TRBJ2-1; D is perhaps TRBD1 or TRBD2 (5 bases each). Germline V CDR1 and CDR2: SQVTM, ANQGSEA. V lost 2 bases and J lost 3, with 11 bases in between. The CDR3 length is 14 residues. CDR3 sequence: CSVESGTVYNEQFF. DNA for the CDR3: TGCAGCGTTGAATCTGGGACCGTCTACAATGAGCAGTTCTTC.

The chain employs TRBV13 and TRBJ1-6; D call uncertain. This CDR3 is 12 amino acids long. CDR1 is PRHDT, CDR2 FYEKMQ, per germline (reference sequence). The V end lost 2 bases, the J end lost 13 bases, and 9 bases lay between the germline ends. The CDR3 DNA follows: TGTGCCAGCAGCTTACGTCGGGCCCCCCTCCACTTT. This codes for CASSLRRAPLHF.

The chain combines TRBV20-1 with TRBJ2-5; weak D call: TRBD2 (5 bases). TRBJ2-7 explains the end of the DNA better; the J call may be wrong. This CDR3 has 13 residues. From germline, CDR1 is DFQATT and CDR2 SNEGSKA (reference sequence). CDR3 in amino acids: CSARDITGSEQYF. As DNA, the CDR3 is TGCAGTGCTAGAGATATAACGGGGAGCGAGCAGTACTTC.

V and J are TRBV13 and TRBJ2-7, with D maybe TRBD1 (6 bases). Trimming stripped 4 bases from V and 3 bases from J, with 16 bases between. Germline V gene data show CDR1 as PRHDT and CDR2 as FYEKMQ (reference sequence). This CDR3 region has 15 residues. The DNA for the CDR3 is TGTGCCAGCAGCTCAACCGGGACAAGGGGCTACGAGCAGTACTTC. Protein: CASSSTGTRGYEQYF.

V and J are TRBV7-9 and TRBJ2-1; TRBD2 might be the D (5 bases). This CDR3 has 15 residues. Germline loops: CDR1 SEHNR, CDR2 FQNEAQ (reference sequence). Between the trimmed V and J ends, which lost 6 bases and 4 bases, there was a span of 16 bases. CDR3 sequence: CASSDDYTIYNEQFF. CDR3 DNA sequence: TGTGCCAGCAGTGATGACTATACCATTTACAATGAGCAGTTCTTC.

CDR3 sequence (DNA): TGCAGCGGAAGGGACTTCTCCTACGAGCAGTACTTC. This gives the protein CSGRDFSYEQYF. The J gene is TRBJ2-7, the V gene TRBV29-1, with TRBD2 as a possible D gene (6 bases). Germline loops: CDR1 SQVTM, CDR2 ANQGSEA. This CDR3 comprises 12 residues. V lost 7 bases and J 0 bases, leaving 10 bases between the germline ends.

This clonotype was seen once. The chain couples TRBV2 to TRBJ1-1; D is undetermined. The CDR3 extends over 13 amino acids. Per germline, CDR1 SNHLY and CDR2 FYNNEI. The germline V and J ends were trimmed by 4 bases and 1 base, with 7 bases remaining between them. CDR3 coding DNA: TGTGCCAGCAGTGCTTGGGGGAACACTGAAGCTTTCTTT. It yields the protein CASSAWGNTEAFF.

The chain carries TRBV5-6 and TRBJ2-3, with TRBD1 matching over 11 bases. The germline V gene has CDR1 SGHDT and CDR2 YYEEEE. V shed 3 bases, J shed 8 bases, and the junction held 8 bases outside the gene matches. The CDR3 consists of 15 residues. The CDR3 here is CASSSLGTGGTTQYF. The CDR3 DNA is TGTGCCAGCAGCTCCTTAGGGACAGGGGGAACTACGCAGTATTTT.

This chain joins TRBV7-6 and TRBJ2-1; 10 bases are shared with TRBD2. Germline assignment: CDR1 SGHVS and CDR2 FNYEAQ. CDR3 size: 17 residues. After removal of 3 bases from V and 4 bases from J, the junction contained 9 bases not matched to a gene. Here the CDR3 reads CASSLSGLAVIYNEQFF. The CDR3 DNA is TGTGCCAGCAGCTTGTCAGGACTAGCGGTGATATACAATGAGCAGTTCTTC.

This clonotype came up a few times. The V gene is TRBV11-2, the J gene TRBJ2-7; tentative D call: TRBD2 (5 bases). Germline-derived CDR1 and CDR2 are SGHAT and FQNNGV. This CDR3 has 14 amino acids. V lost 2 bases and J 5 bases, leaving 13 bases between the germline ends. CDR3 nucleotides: TGTGCCAGCAGCTTATCGGTAGGGAGCCACGAGCAGTACTTC. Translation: CASSLSVGSHEQYF.

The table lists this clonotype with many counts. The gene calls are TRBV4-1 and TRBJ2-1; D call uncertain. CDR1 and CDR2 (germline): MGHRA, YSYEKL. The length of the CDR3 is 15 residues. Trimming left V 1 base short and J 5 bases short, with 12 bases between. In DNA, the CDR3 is TGCGCCAGCAGCCAAGGACTGTTTGTCGACAATGAGCAGTTCTTC. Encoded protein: CASSQGLFVDNEQFF.

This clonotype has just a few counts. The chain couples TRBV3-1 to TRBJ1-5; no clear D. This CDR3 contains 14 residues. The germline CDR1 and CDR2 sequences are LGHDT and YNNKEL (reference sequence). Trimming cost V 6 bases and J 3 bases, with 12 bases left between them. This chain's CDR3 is CASSLRRDNQPQHF. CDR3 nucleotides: TGTGCCAGCAGTCTTAGACGGGACAATCAGCCCCAGCATTTT.

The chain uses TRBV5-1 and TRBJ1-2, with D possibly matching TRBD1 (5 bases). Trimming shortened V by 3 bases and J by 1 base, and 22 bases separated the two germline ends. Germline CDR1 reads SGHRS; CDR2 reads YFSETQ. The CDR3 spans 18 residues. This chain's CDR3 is CASSYRRGRTRINYGYTF. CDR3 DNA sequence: TGCGCCAGCAGCTATAGACGTGGACGGACAAGGATTAACTATGGCTACACCTTC.

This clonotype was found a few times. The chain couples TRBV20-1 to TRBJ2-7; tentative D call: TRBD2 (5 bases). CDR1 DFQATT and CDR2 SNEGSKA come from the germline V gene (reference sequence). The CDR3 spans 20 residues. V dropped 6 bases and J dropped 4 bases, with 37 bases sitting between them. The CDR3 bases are TGCAGTGCCGAGAGGGCCGGTGGGTTCTTTCGGCGGACCGACAAATACGAGCAGTACTTC. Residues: CSAERAGGFFRRTDKYEQYF.

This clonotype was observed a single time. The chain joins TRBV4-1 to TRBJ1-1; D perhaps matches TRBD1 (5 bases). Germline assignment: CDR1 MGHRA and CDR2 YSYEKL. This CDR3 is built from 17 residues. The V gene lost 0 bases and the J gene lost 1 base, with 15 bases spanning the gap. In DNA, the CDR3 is TGCGCCAGCAGCCAAGATATGCTTCGGACAAGGAACACTGAAGCTTTCTTT. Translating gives CASSQDMLRTRNTEAFF.